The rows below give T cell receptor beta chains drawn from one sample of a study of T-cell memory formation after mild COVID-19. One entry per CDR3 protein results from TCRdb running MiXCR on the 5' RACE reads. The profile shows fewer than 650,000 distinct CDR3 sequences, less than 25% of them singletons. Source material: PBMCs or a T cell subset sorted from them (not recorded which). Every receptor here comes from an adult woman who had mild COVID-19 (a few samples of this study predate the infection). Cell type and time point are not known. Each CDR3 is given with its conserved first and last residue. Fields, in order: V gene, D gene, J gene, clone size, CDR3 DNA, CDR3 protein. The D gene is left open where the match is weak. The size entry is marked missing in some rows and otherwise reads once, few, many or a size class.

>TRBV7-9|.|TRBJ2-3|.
TGTGCCAGCAGCTTAGCCGGCGGTCCCACACATACGCAGTATTTT
CASSLAGGPTHTQYF
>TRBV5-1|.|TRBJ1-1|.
TGCGCCAGCAGCTTAGAGACGGTCATGAACACTGAAGCTTTCTTT
CASSLETVMNTEAFF
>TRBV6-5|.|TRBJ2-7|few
TGTGCCAGCACCGAGGGGGGTGGGGCCGGGGAGCAGTACTTC
CASTEGGGAGEQYF
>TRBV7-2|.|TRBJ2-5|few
TGTGCCAGCAGCTTCAGGGGCAAAGAGACCCAGTACTTC
CASSFRGKETQYF
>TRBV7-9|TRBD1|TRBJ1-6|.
TGTGCCAGCAGCTTATTGATGGACAGGGGATCACCCCTCCACTTT
CASSLLMDRGSPLHF
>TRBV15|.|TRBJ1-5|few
TGTGCCACCAGCAGAGATACGGGCAACCCTAGCAATCAGCCCCAGCATTTT
CATSRDTGNPSNQPQHF
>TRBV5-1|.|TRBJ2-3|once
TGCGCCAGCAGCCAAGGGAGAGGTCCATATACGCAGTATTTT
CASSQGRGPYTQYF
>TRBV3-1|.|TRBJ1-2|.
TGTGCCAGCAGCCAAGTGGCCCTGGGCGGTGGCTACACCTTC
CASSQVALGGGYTF
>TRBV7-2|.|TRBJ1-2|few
TGTGCCAGCAGCTTAGGCCCCTACAGGGACCTGGGGGGCTACACCTTC
CASSLGPYRDLGGYTF
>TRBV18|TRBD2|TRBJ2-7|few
TGTGCCAGCAGCAGGGAGGGCGAGCAGTACTTC
CASSREGEQYF
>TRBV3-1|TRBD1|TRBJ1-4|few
TGTGCCAGCAGCCACCGGGACAGGGGTCGTGAAAAACTGTTTTTT
CASSHRDRGREKLFF
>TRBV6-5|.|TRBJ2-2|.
TGTGCCAGCAGTTTCGACAGGAGCCCTGGCGGGGAGCTGTTTTTT
CASSFDRSPGGELFF
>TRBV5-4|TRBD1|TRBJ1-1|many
TGTGCCAGCAGCTTTGGACAGGCTGCAAGGAACACTGAAGCTTTCTTT
CASSFGQAARNTEAFF
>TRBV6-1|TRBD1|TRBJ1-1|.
TGTGCCAGCAGCGGGGACAGCTCCGAAGCTTTCTTT
CASSGDSSEAFF
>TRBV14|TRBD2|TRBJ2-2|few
TGTGCCAGCAGCCAAGTGCCTAGCGGTGCGAACACCGGGGAGCTGTTTTTT
CASSQVPSGANTGELFF
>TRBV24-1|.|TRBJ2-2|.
TGTGCCACCGGGGATAAGGAGGGCACCGGGGAGCTGTTTTTT
CATGDKEGTGELFF
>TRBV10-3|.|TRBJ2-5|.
TGTGCCTCAGCGACCGAAGAGACCCAGTACTTC
CASATEETQYF
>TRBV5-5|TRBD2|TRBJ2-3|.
TGTGCCAGCAGCTTGGAACCGACTAGCGGCACAGATACGCAGTATTTT
CASSLEPTSGTDTQYF
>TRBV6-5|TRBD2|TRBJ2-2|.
TGTGCCAGCAGAAAAGCGGGAGGGCTCACCGGGGAGCTGTTTTTT
CASRKAGGLTGELFF
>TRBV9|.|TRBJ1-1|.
TGTGCCAGCAGCGTAGGCGCCGAGATGCCTTCCAACACTGAAGCTTTCTTT
CASSVGAEMPSNTEAFF
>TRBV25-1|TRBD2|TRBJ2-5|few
TGTGCCAGCAGTGGCCTCCCTAGAGGGCGGGAGGGAGAGACCCAGTACTTC
CASSGLPRGREGETQYF
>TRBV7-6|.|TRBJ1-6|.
TGTGCCAGCAGCTTAGGTGCGGATAATTCACCCCTCCACTTT
CASSLGADNSPLHF
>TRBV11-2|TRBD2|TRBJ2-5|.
TGTGCCAGCAGCTTAGCGGGCGGGGGACTTCAAGAGACCCAGTACTTC
CASSLAGGGLQETQYF
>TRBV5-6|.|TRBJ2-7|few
TGTGCCAGCAGTTCTCGACATTCCTACGAGCAGTACTTC
CASSSRHSYEQYF
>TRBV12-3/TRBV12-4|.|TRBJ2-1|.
TGTGCCAGCAGTTTTCAGAATGAGCAGTTCTTC
CASSFQNEQFF
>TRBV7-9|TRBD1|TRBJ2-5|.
TGTGCCAGCAGCTTCCCCGGACAGGGCGGGTACTTC
CASSFPGQGGYF
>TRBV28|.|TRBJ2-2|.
TGTGCCAGCCTCAGGGATCGTAACACCGGGGAGCTGTTTTTT
CASLRDRNTGELFF
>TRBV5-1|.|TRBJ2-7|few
TGCGCCAGCAGCCCCGAGGGGACTTCTGCCTACGAGCAGTACTTC
CASSPEGTSAYEQYF
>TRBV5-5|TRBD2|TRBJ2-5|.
TGTGCCAGCAGATCGAGTCCGACTAGCGCAAGGGAGACCCAGTACTTC
CASRSSPTSARETQYF
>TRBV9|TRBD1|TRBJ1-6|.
TGTGCCAGCAGCGCCACCGGGACAGGGGGGTCACCCCTCCACTTT
CASSATGTGGSPLHF
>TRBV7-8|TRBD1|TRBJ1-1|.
TGTGCCAGCAGCCGGATACCCGGGACAGGGGACACTGAAGCTTTCTTT
CASSRIPGTGDTEAFF
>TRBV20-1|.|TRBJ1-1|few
TGCAGTGCTGAACGCACAGCGAACACTGAAGCTTTCTTT
CSAERTANTEAFF
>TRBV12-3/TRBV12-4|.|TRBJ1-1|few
TGTGCCAGCAGTTTGGGTAAGTATGAAGCTTTCTTT
CASSLGKYEAFF
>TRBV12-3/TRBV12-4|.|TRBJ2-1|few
TGTGCCAGCTCCGAGTTCCTACCTCGGAATCACAATGAGCAGTTCTTC
CASSEFLPRNHNEQFF
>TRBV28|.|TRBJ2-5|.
TGTGCCAGCAGTACCCCGGGGCCCCAGTACTTC
CASSTPGPQYF
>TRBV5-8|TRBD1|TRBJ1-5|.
TGTGCCAGCAGACGAAACTCCGGGACAGAGTATCAGCCCCAGCATTTT
CASRRNSGTEYQPQHF
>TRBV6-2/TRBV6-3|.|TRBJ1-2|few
TGTGCCAGCAGTTTCCAGGTCTGGGGTTATGGCTACACCTTC
CASSFQVWGYGYTF
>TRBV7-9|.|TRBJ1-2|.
TGTGCCAGCAGCTTATATATTGACAGCCCGTCGGGCTACACCTTC
CASSLYIDSPSGYTF
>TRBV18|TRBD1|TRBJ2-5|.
TGTGCCAGCTCCTCCGGGACAGGGGACCAAGAGACCCAGTACTTC
CASSSGTGDQETQYF
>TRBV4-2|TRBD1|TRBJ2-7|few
TGTGCCAGCAGCCAGGGACAGCGGCTCGCCTACGAGCAGTACTTC
CASSQGQRLAYEQYF
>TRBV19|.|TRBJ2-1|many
TGTGCCAGTAGTACCCTGCGGGGCAATGAGCAGTTCTTC
CASSTLRGNEQFF
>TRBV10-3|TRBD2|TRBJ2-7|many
TGTGCCATCAGTGAGAACGGCGGGACTAGCGGCCCCAACGAGCAGTACTTC
CAISENGGTSGPNEQYF
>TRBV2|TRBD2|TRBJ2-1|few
TGTGCCAGCAGTGAAACCCGAAGCGGGAGTTCACAGTTCTTC
CASSETRSGSSQFF
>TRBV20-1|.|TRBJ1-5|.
TGCAGTGCGGTACAGGGTCCCAATCAGCCCCAGCATTTT
CSAVQGPNQPQHF
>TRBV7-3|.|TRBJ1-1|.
TGTGCCAGCAGCTTACACCCAGCGAACACTGAAGCTTTCTTT
CASSLHPANTEAFF
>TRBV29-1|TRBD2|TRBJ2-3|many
TGCAGCGCCCTACGGACTAGCGGTGCGGATACGCAGTATTTT
CSALRTSGADTQYF
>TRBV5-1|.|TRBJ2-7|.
TGCGCCAGCAGCTTGAGCCTCGGTCAGGTCTACGAGCAGTACTTC
CASSLSLGQVYEQYF
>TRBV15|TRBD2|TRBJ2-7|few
TGTGCCACCAGCAGAGATCTTGGACTAGCGGCCTACGAGCAGTACTTC
CATSRDLGLAAYEQYF